Many counts were recorded for the clone carrying this TCR beta chain. The record originates from a study of glioma-infiltrating T cells. V gave up 3 bases and J gave up 3 bases, with 12 bases separating them. The CDR3 is made up of 15 amino acids. Germline CDR1 LNHNV, CDR2 YYDKDF (reference sequence). TCR alpha and beta CDR3 regions were amplified from RNA using iRepertoire nested multiplex PCR. TCRdb re-called the multiplex PCR reads through MiXCR, storing one row per CDR3 protein. The repertoire holds roughly 350,000 distinct CDR3 sequences, with 41% as singletons. Sample: glioma tissue, nonneoplastic brain tissue, or PBMCs (not recorded which). The sequence came from a human donor with low-grade glioma or glioblastoma, undergoing nonglioma brain surgery, or in good health (not recorded which). The chain couples TRBV15 to TRBJ1-5; the D gene is possibly TRBD1 (5 bases). The CDR3 DNA follows: TGTGCCACCAGCAGCGAGGACAAATACAATCAGCCCCAGCATTTT. Translating gives CATSSEDKYNQPQHF.